This TCR beta chain stems from a study of T cell responses to AZD1222 COVID-19 vaccine. Overall study context: The analysis combined second doses at about 4 or about 12 weeks. Study-wide results and limits: Dominant at 160-218 and 743-854, vaccine-associated CD4 TCRs also spanned spike.

As to this clone: The antigen is undetermined.

The data were produced by immunoSEQ multiplex PCR, yet TCRdb's version contains in-frame clones alone and is incomplete. There are under 200,000 clones in the sample; more than 80% occur only once, and approximately 3.9% lies in the top ten. This TCR was sampled from an adult in good health. The sample consisted of peripheral blood, taken on day 0 of AZD1222 vaccination.

The CDR3 sequence is CASSLGSGDNEQFF. In DNA, the CDR3 is TGTGCCAGCAGCTTAGGGTCAGGGGACAATGAGCAGTTCTTC. This chain links TRBV11-2 with TRBJ2-1; TRBD1 might be the D (6 bases). Per the germline V gene, CDR1 is SGHAT and CDR2 is FQNNGV. The length of the CDR3 is 14 residues. V lost 1 base and J lost 5, with 9 bases in between.